Each of the 10 T cell receptor beta chains below was sequenced from the same sample in a study of blood T cell repertoires in COVID-19. Repertoires were generated with immunoSEQ multiplex PCR, while TCRdb's copy carries only in-frame clones and drops some. The sample shows around 240,000 clones, 75% to 90% of them seen only once. Sequenced sample: peripheral blood. The receptors stem from a woman aged 25 to 39 who had recovered from COVID-19.

V and J are TRBV3-1 (or the pseudogene TRBV3-2) and TRBJ1-3; D gene uncertain. The CDR3 is made up of 15 amino acids. V was pared by 1 base and J by 0 bases, with 7 bases between. The V gene's germline CDR1 is LGHDT and CDR2 YNNKEL (reference sequence). CDR3 loop: CASSQVGFSGNTIYF. In DNA form, the CDR3 reads TGTGCCAGCAGCCAAGTCGGGTTCTCTGGAAACACCATATATTTT.

V is TRBV7-9 and J is TRBJ1-1; D might be TRBD1 (5 bases). Germline V gives CDR1 SEHNR, CDR2 FQNEAQ (reference sequence). This CDR3 has 14 residues. With 5 bases removed from V and 3 bases from J, the gap between germline ends came to 13 bases. The chain's CDR3 is CASSARGGDTEAFF. Written as DNA, the CDR3 is TGTGCCAGCAGCGCCCGGGGGGGTGACACTGAAGCTTTCTTT.

This clone occurred a few times. The chain couples TRBV6-2 or TRBV6-3 to TRBJ2-2; 7 bases map to TRBD2. There are 17 residues in the CDR3. V lost 6 bases and J lost 4; bases outside the gene matches: 14. Germline-derived CDR1 and CDR2 are MNHEY and SVGEGT. The chain's CDR3 is CASSSPWRGSSTGELFF. CDR3 DNA sequence: TGTGCCAGCAGCTCCCCTTGGCGGGGGAGTTCCACCGGGGAGCTGTTTTTT.

A remark on this clone: This CDR3 is also generated by other DNA sequences in the sample. The chain couples TRBV18 to TRBJ2-4; 8 bases match TRBD2. V shed 2 bases, J shed 0 bases, and the junction held 0 bases outside the gene matches. The CDR3 is made up of 15 amino acids. From germline, CDR1 is KGHSH and CDR2 LQKENI. The DNA of the CDR3 is TGTGCCAGCTCACCAAGCGGGGGAGCCAAAAACATTCAGTACTTC. Translation gives CASSPSGGAKNIQYF.

V is TRBV18 and J is TRBJ2-1, with 16 bases aligning to TRBD2. The CDR3 runs 17 residues. V shed 1 base, J shed 7 bases, and the junction held 4 bases outside the gene matches. Per the germline V gene, CDR1 is KGHSH and CDR2 is LQKENI. The CDR3 loop reads CASSPRGLAGGQNEQFF. The CDR3 DNA reads TGTGCCAGCTCACCACGGGGACTAGCGGGGGGGCAGAATGAGCAGTTCTTC. Supplemented by reference TRBV18 and TRBJ2-1, the full variable domain reads NAGVMQNPRHLVRRRGQEARLRCSPMKGHSHVYWYRQLPEEGLKFMVYLQKENIIDESGMPKERFSAEFPKEGPSILRIQQVVRGDSAAYFCASSPRGLAGGQNEQFFGPGTRLTVL.

To note about this clone: The sample carries other DNA sequences with the same CDR3. The chain has TRBV5-1 and TRBJ1-1, with D tentatively TRBD1 (5 bases). The germline V and J ends were trimmed by 0 bases and 5 bases, with 11 bases remaining between them. CDR3 length: 14 amino acids. Germline CDR1 is SGHRS and CDR2 is YFSETQ. The CDR3 loop is CASSLGQGGTEAFF. As DNA, the CDR3 is TGCGCCAGCAGCTTGGGTCAGGGAGGGACTGAAGCTTTCTTT.

This chain joins TRBV3-1 (or the pseudogene TRBV3-2) and TRBJ1-5; D perhaps matches TRBD1 (6 bases). Deletions cut 0 bases from V and 6 bases from J, with 9 bases between. Per the germline V gene, CDR1 is LGHDT and CDR2 is YNNKEL (reference sequence). This CDR3 contains 14 residues. The CDR3 DNA sequence: TGTGCCAGCAGCCAAGATACACAGGGTCAGCCCCAGCATTTT. Amino acid sequence: CASSQDTQGQPQHF.

Turning to this clone: Different DNA sequences within this sample yield the same CDR3. The rearrangement joins TRBV6-6 to TRBJ1-1; no clear D gene. V lost 6 bases to trimming and J lost 1 base, with 6 bases between them. Germline lookup yields CDR1 MNHNY and CDR2 SVGAGI (reference sequence). The CDR3 length is 12 residues. The CDR3 is CASSSGNTEAFF. As DNA, the CDR3 is TGTGCCAGCAGCAGTGGGAACACTGAAGCTTTCTTT.

The chain couples TRBV5-1 to TRBJ2-1; 9 bases are a match to TRBD1. The CDR3 consists of 15 residues. Looked up from germline, CDR1 is SGHRS and CDR2 is YFSETQ. After removal of 0 bases from V and 6 bases from J, the junction contained 4 bases not matched to a gene. This CDR3 is CASSLGTGVANEQFF. CDR3 nucleotide sequence: TGCGCCAGCAGCTTGGGGACAGGGGTCGCCAATGAGCAGTTCTTC.

The V and J genes are TRBV2 and TRBJ2-3; 11 bases align to TRBD2. The junction had 5 bases not matched to a gene; V was cut back by 8 bases and J by 4 bases. Germline V lookup: CDR1 SNHLY, CDR2 FYNNEI. This CDR3 has 14 residues. The CDR3 loop is CASSLAGGPDTQYF. The CDR3 DNA sequence: TGTGCCAGCTCCCTAGCGGGGGGCCCAGATACGCAGTATTTT.